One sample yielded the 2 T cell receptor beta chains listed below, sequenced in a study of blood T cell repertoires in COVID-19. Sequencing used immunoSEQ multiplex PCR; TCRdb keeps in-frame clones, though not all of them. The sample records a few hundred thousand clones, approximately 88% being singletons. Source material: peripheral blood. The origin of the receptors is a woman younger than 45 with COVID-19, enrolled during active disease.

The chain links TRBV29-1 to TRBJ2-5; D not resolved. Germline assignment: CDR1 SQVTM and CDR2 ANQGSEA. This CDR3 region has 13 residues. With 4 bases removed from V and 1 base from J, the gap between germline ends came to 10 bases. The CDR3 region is CSVVERLQETQYF. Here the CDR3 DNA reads TGCAGCGTTGTCGAGCGACTCCAAGAGACCCAGTACTTC.

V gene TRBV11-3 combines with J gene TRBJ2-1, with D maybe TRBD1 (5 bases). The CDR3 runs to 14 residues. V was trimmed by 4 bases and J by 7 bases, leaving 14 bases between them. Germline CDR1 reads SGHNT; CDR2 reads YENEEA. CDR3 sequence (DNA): TGTGCCAGCAGCTCACAGGTCGTGTATAATGAGCAGTTCTTC. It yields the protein CASSSQVVYNEQFF.